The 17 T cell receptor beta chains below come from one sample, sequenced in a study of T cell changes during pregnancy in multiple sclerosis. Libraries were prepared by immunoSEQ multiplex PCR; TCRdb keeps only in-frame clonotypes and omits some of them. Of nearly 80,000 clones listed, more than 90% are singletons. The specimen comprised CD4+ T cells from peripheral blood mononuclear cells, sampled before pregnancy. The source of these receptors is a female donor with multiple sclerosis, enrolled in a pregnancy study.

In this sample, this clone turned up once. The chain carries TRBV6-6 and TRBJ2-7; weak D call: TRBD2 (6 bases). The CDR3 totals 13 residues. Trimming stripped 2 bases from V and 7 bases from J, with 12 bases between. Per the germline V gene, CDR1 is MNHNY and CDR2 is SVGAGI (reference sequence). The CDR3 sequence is CASSYQLAIEQYF. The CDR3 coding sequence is TGTGCCAGCAGTTACCAACTAGCAATTGAGCAGTACTTC.

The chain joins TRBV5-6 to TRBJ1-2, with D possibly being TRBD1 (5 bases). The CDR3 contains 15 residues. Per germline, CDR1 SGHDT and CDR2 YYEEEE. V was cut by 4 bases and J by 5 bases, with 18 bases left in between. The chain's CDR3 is CASSPEPGTPYGYTF. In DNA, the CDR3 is TGTGCCAGCAGCCCTGAACCCGGGACTCCATATGGCTACACCTTC.

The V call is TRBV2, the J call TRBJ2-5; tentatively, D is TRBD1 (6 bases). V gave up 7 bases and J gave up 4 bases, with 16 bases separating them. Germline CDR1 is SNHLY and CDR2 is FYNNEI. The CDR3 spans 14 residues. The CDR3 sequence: CASNGWGLGETQYF. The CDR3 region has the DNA TGTGCCAGCAATGGGTGGGGGCTTGGAGAGACCCAGTACTTC. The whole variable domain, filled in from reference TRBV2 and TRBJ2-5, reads EPEVTQTPSHQVTQMGQEVILRCVPISNHLYFYWYRQILGQKVEFLVSFYNNEISEKSEIFDDQFSVERPDGSNFTLKIRSTKLEDSAMYFCASNGWGLGETQYFGPGTRLLVL.

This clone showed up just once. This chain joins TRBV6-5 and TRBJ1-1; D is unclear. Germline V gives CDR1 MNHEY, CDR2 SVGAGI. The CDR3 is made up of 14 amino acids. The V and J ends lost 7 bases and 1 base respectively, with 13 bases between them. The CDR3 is CASIPSRQNTEAFF. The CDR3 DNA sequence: TGTGCCAGCATCCCCTCCCGACAGAACACTGAAGCTTTCTTT.

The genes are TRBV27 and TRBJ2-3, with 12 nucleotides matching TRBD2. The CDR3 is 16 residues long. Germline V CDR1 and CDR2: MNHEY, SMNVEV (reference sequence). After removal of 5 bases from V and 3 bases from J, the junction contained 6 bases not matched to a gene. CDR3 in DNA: TGTGCCAGCAGTCCCTCTCTAGCGGGAGGGACAGATACGCAGTATTTT. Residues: CASSPSLAGGTDTQYF.

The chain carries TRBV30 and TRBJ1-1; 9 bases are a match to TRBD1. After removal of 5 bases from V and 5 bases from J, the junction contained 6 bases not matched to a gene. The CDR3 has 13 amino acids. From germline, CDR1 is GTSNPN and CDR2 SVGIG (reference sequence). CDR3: CAWGRQGGTEAFF. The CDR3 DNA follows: TGTGCCTGGGGAAGACAGGGGGGAACTGAAGCTTTCTTT.

The CDR3 DNA reads as TGTGCCAGCACCGCCGACAGGGGAGCTTTCTTT. As protein: CASTADRGAFF. This chain joins TRBV5-5 and TRBJ1-1; 8 bases match TRBD1. Unmatched junction bases numbered 5, after V lost 6 bases and J lost 10 bases. This CDR3 has 11 amino acids. Germline V lookup: CDR1 SGHKS, CDR2 YYEKEE (reference sequence).

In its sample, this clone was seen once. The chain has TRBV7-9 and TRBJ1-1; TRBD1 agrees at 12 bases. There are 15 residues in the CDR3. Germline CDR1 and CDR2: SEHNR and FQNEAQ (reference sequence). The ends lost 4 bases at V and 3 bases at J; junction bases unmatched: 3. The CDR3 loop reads CASSSGQGADTEAFF. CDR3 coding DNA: TGTGCCAGCAGCTCGGGACAGGGGGCAGACACTGAAGCTTTCTTT. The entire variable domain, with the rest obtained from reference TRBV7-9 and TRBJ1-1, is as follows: DTGVSQNPRHKITKRGQNVTFRCDPISEHNRLYWYRQTLGQGPEFLTYFQNEAQLEKSRLLSDRFSAERPKGSFSTLEIQRTEQGDSAMYLCASSSGQGADTEAFFGQGTRLTVV.

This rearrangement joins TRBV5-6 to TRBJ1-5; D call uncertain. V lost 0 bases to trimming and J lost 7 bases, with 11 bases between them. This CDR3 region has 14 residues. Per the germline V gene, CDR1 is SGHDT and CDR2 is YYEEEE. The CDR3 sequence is CASSLGAGNQPQHF. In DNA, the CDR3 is TGTGCCAGCAGCTTGGGGGCAGGAAACCAGCCCCAGCATTTT.

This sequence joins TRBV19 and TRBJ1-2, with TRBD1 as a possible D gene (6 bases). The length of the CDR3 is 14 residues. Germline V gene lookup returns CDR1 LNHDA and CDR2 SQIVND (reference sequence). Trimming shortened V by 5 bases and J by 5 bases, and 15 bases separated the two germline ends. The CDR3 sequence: CASSPAEGGYGYTF. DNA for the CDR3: TGTGCCAGTAGTCCAGCGGAGGGGGGGTATGGCTACACCTTC.

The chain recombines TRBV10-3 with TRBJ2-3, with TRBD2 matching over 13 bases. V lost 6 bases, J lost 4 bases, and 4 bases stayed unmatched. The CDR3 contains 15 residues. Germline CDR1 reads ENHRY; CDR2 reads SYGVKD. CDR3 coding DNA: TGTGCCATCAGGGGGGGACTAGCGGGATCAGATACGCAGTATTTT. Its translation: CAIRGGLAGSDTQYF.

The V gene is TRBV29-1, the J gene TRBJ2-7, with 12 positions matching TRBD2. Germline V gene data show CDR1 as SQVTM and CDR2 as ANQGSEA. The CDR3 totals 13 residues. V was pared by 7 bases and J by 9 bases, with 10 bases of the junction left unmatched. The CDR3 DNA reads TGCAGCGCCCGACTAGCGGGAGTAGGCGTGCAGTACTTC. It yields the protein CSARLAGVGVQYF.

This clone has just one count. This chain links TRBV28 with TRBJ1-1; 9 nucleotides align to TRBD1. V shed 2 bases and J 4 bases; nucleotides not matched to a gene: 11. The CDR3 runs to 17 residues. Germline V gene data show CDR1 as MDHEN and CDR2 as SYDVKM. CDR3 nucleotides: TGTGCCAGCAGTTTACATAGACAGGGGGGAGGTATCACTGAAGCTTTCTTT. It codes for CASSLHRQGGGITEAFF.

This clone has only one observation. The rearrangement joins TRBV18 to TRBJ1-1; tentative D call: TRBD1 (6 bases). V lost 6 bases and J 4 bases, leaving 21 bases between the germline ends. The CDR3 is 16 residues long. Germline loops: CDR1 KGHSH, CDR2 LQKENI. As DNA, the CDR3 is TGTGCCAGCTCCCCAACGGGTACAGGGACCAGCACTGAAGCTTTCTTT. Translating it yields CASSPTGTGTSTEAFF.

The CDR3 is CASSSYRAGGYGYTF. In DNA, the CDR3 is TGTGCCAGCAGTTCCTACAGGGCGGGAGGGTATGGCTACACCTTC. This rearrangement joins TRBV28 to TRBJ1-2, with D maybe TRBD1 (6 bases). Trimming pared 4 bases from V and 5 bases from J, leaving 17 bases between. In germline, CDR1 is MDHEN, CDR2 SYDVKM. This CDR3 region has 15 residues.

The CDR3 nucleotides read TGTGCCAGCAGCGTACTGGTAGCGGCGTCCAGCGAGCAGTTCTTC. It encodes CASSVLVAASSEQFF. The rearrangement links TRBV9 to TRBJ2-1, with TRBD2 as a possible D gene (6 bases). Germline-derived CDR1 and CDR2 are SGDLS and YYNGEE. This CDR3 comprises 15 residues. V was trimmed by 1 base and J by 10 bases, leaving 18 bases between them.

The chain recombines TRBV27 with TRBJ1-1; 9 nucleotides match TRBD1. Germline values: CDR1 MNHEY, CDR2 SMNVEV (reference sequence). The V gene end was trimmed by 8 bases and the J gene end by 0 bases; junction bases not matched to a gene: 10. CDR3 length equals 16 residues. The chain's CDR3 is CASRYGNRGLNTEAFF. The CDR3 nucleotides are TGTGCCAGCCGATACGGGAACAGGGGGCTGAACACTGAAGCTTTCTTT.